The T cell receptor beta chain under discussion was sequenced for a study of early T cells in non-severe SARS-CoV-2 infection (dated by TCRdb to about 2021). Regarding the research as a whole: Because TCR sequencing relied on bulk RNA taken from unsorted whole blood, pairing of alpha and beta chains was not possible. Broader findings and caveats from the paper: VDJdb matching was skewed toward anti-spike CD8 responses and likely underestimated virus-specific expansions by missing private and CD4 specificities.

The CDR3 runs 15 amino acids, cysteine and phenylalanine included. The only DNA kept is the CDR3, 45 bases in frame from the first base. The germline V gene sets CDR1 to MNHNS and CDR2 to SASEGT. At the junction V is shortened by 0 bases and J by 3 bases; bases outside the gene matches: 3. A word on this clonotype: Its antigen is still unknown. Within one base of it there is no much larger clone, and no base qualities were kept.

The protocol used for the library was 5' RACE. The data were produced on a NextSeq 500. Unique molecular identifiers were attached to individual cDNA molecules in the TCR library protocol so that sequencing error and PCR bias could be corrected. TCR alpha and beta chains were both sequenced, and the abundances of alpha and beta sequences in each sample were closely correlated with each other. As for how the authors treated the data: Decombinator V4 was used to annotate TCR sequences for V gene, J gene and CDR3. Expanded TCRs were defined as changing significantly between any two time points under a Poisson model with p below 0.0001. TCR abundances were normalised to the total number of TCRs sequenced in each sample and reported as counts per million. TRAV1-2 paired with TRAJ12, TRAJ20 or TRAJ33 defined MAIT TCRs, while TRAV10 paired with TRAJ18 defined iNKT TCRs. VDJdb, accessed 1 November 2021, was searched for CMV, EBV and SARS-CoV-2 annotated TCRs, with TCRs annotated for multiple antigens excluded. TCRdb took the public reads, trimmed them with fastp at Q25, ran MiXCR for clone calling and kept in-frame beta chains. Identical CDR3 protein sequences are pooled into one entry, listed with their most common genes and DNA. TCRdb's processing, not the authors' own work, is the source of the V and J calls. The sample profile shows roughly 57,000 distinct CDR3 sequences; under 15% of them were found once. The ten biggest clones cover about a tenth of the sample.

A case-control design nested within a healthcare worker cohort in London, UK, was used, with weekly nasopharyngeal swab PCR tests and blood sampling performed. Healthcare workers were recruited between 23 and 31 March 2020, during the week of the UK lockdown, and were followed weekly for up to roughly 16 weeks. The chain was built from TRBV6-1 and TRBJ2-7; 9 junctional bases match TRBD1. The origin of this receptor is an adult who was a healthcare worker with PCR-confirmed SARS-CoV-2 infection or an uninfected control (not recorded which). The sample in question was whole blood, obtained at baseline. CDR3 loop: CASSEARQGGYEQYF. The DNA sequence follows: TGTGCCAGCAGTGAAGCAAGACAGGGGGGCTACGAGCAGTACTTC.